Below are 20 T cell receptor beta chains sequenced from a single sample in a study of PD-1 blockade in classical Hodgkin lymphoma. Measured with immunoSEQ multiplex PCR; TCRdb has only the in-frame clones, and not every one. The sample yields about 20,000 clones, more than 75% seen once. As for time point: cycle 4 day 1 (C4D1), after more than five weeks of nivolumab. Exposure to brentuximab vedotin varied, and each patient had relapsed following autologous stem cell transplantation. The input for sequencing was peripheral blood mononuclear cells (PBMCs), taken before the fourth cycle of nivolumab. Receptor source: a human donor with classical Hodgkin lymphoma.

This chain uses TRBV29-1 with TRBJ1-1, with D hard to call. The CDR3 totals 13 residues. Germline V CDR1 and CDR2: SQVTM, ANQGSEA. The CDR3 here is CTVSASANTEAFF. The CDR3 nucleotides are TGCACCGTCTCGGCTTCAGCGAACACTGAAGCTTTCTTT.

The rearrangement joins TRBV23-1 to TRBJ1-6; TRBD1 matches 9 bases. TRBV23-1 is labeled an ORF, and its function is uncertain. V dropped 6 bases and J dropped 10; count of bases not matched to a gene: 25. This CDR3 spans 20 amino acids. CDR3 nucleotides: TGCGCCAGCAGCCCTAAATTGTGGCGAGGGAGGACAGGGGTCGAGTCACCCCTCCACTTT. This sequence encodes CASSPKLWRGRTGVESPLHF.

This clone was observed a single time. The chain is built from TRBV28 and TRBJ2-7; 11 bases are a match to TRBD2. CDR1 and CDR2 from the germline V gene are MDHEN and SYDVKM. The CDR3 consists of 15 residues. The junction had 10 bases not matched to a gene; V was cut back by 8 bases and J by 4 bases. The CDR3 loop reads CASRRGGLAAYEQYF. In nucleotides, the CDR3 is TGTGCCAGCCGACGGGGGGGACTAGCGGCTTACGAGCAGTACTTC.

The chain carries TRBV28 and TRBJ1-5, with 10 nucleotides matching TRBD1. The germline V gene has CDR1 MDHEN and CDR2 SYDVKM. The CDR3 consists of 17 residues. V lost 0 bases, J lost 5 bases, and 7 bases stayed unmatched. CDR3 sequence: CASSLWVGQGVYQPQHF. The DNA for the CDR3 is TGTGCCAGCAGTTTATGGGTCGGACAGGGGGTGTATCAGCCCCAGCATTTT.

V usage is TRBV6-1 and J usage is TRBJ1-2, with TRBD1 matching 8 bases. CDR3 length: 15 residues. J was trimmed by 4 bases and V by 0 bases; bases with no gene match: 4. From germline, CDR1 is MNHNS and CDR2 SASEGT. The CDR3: CASSEATGGSYGYTF. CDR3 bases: TGTGCCAGCAGTGAAGCCACAGGGGGTAGCTATGGCTACACCTTC.

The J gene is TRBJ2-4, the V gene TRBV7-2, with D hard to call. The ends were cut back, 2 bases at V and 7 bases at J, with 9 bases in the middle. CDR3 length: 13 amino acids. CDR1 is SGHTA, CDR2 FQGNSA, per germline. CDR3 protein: CASSLSPMNIQYF. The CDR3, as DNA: TGTGCCAGCAGCTTATCCCCGATGAACATTCAGTACTTC.

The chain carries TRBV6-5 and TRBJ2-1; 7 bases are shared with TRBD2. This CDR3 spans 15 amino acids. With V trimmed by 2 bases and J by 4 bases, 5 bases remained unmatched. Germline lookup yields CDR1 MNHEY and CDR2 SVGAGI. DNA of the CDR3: TGTGCCAGCAGTTACGAGCGGGACTTATACAATGAGCAGTTCTTC. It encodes CASSYERDLYNEQFF.

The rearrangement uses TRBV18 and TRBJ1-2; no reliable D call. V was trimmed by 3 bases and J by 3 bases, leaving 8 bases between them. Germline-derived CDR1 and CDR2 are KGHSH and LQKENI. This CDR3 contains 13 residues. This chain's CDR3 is CASSPLGDYGYTF. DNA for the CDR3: TGTGCCAGCTCACCGTTAGGCGACTATGGCTACACCTTC. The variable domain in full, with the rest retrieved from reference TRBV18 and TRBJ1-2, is NAGVMQNPRHLVRRRGQEARLRCSPMKGHSHVYWYRQLPEEGLKFMVYLQKENIIDESGMPKERFSAEFPKEGPSILRIQQVVRGDSAAYFCASSPLGDYGYTFGSGTRLTVV.

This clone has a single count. CDR3 in DNA: TGTGCCAGCAGCTTAGTCGGGAAGAACACAGATACGCAGTATTTT. Encoded protein: CASSLVGKNTDTQYF. The V call is TRBV7-2, the J call TRBJ2-3; tentatively, D is TRBD2 (5 bases). Trimming left V 1 base short and J 2 bases short, with 10 bases between. CDR1 SGHTA and CDR2 FQGNSA come from the germline V gene. This CDR3 has 15 residues.

CDR3 sequence reads: CASSILAARGYGYTF. The CDR3 bases are TGTGCCAGTAGTATTCTGGCGGCTCGGGGCTATGGCTACACCTTC. The rearrangement uses TRBV19 and TRBJ1-2; D call uncertain. With 3 bases removed from V and 4 bases from J, the gap between germline ends came to 15 bases. The CDR3 is 15 amino acids. The germline CDR1 and CDR2 sequences are LNHDA and SQIVND (reference sequence).

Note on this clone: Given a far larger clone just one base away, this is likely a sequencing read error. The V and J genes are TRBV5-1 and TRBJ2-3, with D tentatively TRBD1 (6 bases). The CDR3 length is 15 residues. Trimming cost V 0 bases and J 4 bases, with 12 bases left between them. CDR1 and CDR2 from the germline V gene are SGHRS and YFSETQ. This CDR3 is CASSLDRVGPDTQYF. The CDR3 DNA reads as TGCGCCAGCAGCTTGGACAGGGTGGGTCCAGATACGCAGTATTTT.

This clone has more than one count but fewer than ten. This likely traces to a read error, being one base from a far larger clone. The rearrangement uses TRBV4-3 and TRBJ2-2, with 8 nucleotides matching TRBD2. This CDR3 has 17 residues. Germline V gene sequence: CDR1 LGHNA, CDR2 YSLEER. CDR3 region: CATSQDRFGGENGELFF. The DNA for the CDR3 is TGCGCCACCAGCCAAGATCGTTTCGGGGGGGAGAACGGGGAGCTGTTTTTT.

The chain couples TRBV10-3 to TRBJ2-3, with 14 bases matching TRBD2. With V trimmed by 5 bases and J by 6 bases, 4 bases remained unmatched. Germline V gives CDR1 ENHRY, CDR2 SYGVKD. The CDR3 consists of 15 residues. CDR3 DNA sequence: TGTGCCATCAGTTTCAGGACTAGCGGGGGGGATACGCAGTATTTT. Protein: CAISFRTSGGDTQYF.

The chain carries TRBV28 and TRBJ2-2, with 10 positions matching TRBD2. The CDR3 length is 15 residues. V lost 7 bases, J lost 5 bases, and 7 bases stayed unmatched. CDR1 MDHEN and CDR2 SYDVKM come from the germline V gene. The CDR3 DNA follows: TGTGCCAGCAATGTGGGACTAGCGAGTACCGGGGAGCTGTTTTTT. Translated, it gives CASNVGLASTGELFF.

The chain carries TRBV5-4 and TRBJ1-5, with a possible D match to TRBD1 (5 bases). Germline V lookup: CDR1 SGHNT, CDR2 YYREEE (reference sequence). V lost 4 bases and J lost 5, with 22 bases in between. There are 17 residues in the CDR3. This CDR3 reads CASSPFPGPIRDQPQHF. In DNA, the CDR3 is TGTGCCAGCAGCCCCTTCCCGGGGCCGATCCGGGATCAGCCCCAGCATTTT.

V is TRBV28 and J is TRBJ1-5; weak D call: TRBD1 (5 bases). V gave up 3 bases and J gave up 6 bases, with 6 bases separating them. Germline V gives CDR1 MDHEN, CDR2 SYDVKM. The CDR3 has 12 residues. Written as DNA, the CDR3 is TGTGCCAGCAGTTTGGGGGGTCAGCCCCAGCATTTT. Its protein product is CASSLGGQPQHF.

The CDR3 DNA follows: TGTGCCAGCAGCCCAACCGTCTCTGGAAACACCATATATTTT. Encoded protein: CASSPTVSGNTIYF. The V and J genes are TRBV9 and TRBJ1-3; D remains unclear. Trimming removed 4 bases at V and 0 bases at J, with 8 bases between. This CDR3 spans 14 amino acids. The germline CDR1 and CDR2 sequences are SGDLS and YYNGEE.

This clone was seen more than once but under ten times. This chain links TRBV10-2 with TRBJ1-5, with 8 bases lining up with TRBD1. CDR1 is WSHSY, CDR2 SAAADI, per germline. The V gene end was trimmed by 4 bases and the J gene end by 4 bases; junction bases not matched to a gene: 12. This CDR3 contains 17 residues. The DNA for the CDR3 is TGCGCCAGCAGTGGGACTGGACAGGGAGCTTTTAATCAGCCCCAGCATTTT. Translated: CASSGTGQGAFNQPQHF.

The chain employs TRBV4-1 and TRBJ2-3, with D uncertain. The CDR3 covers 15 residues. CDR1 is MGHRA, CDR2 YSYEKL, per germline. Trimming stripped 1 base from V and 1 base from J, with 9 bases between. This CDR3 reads CASSQVGLGTDTQYF. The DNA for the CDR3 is TGCGCCAGCAGCCAAGTAGGGTTGGGCACAGATACGCAGTATTTT.

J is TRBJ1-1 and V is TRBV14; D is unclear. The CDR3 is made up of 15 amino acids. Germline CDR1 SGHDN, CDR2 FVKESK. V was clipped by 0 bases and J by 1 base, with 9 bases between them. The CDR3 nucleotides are TGTGCCAGCAGCCAAGATTGGGGATGGAACACTGAAGCTTTCTTT. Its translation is CASSQDWGWNTEAFF.